This record covers a single T cell receptor (beta chain). What it binds is unknown. The sample originates from a study of OX40 agonist ivuxolimab in advanced cancers. Study background: Age averaged around 60 years (range 23 to 79), and 82.7% were male. One hepatocellular carcinoma and a couple of cutaneous melanoma patients partially responded.

Study-wide results and limits: Researchers report that CD8+ T cells had, on average, more expanded clones than CD4+.

Using immunoSEQ multiplex PCR, the repertoire was profiled, and TCRdb retains in-frame clones only, with some absent. The table has 25,000 to 35,000 clones, 65% to 90% seen once. Trimming shortened V by 6 bases and J by 6 bases, and 29 bases separated the two germline ends. Germline V gene data show CDR1 as MNHEY and CDR2 as SMNVEV (reference sequence). The length of the CDR3 is 18 residues. The TCR sequence derives from an adult with an advanced solid tumor such as melanoma, head and neck, liver or kidney cancer. Sequences were derived from CD4+ or CD8+ T cells sorted from blood, sampled in a trial of the OX40 agonist ivuxolimab. V is TRBV27 and J is TRBJ1-1, with D tentatively TRBD1 (5 bases). The DNA for the CDR3 is TGTGCCAGCAGCTTGGTGGGGCCTGGGTCCTATTTGGGCTCTGAAGCTTTCTTT. This gives the protein CASSLVGPGSYLGSEAFF.